The rows below give T cell receptor beta chains drawn from one sample of a study of T cell changes during pregnancy in multiple sclerosis. Some clones are missing from TCRdb's copy, which holds only in-frame ones; the method was immunoSEQ multiplex PCR. The data hold over 70,000 clones, with about 90% observed a single time. This sample comprised peripheral blood, obtained in the first trimester of pregnancy. The source is a female donor in good health, enrolled as a control in a pregnancy study. The CDR3 runs from the conserved cysteine through the conserved F or W. D genes are given only for firm matches. Rows give clone size only sometimes, using once, few, many, or a class for an expanded clone.

abundance,j_gene,d_gene,v_gene,CDR3aa,CDR3nt
few,TRBJ2-2,.,TRBV28,CASSTGDTGELFF,TGTGCCAGCAGTACGGGGGACACCGGGGAGCTGTTTTTT
.,TRBJ1-4,.,TRBV21-1,CASSGTGCQVDEKLFF,TGTGCCAGCAGCGGAACTGGGTGCCAGGTGGATGAAAAACTGTTTTTT
.,TRBJ1-3,TRBD1,TRBV18,CASSPLGTGVGNTIYF,TGTGCCAGCTCACCACTCGGGACAGGGGTAGGAAACACCATATATTTT
.,TRBJ2-5,.,TRBV29-1,CSAQTSSSETQYF,TGCAGCGCCCAAACTAGCTCCTCGGAGACCCAGTACTTC
.,TRBJ1-2,.,TRBV6-1,CASSEYSYGYTF,TGTGCCAGCAGTGAATACTCCTATGGCTACACCTTC
.,TRBJ1-3,.,TRBV6-4,CASSDEGGNTIYF,TGTGCCAGCAGTGACGAGGGAGGAAACACCATATATTTT
.,TRBJ1-1,.,TRBV27,CASRYTQENTEAFF,TGTGCCAGCAGGTATACACAGGAGAACACTGAAGCTTTCTTT
.,TRBJ2-1,TRBD2,TRBV19,CASIAGTYNEQFF,TGTGCCAGCATAGCGGGGACATACAATGAGCAGTTCTTC
.,TRBJ2-5,.,TRBV7-2,CASSLVGRRETQYF,TGTGCCAGCAGCTTAGTGGGGCGCCGAGAGACCCAGTACTTC
.,TRBJ1-1,.,TRBV11-1,CASAGSRWNTEAFF,TGTGCCAGCGCCGGGTCGCGGTGGAACACTGAAGCTTTCTTT
.,TRBJ1-2,TRBD1,TRBV28,CASSGTGENYGYTF,TGTGCCAGCAGCGGGACAGGCGAGAACTATGGCTACACCTTC
.,TRBJ2-5,.,TRBV5-1,CASSFPGSETQYF,TGCGCCAGCAGCTTCCCAGGGTCGGAGACCCAGTACTTC
.,TRBJ2-5,.,TRBV28,CASSTPGEETQYF,TGTGCCAGCAGCACCCCGGGGGAAGAGACCCAGTACTTC
.,TRBJ2-7,.,TRBV11-2,CASSLSQFHEQYF,TGTGCCAGCAGCTTAAGTCAGTTCCACGAGCAGTACTTC
.,TRBJ2-1,TRBD2,TRBV7-8,CASSSWTSVDEQFF,TGTGCCAGCAGCTCCTGGACTAGTGTCGATGAGCAGTTCTTC
.,TRBJ2-2,.,TRBV2,CASSEGAIRSGELFF,TGTGCCAGCAGTGAGGGGGCTATTAGGAGCGGGGAGCTGTTTTTT
.,TRBJ2-7,TRBD2,TRBV27,CASKGGRASYEQYF,TGTGCCAGCAAAGGCGGGAGGGCTTCCTACGAGCAGTACTTC
.,TRBJ2-1,.,TRBV7-9,CASSLASRDNEQFF,TGTGCCAGCAGCTTAGCTTCCAGGGACAATGAGCAGTTCTTC
.,TRBJ2-7,TRBD2,TRBV2,CASREREYYEQYF,TGTGCCAGCAGGGAGCGGGAGTACTACGAGCAGTACTTC
.,TRBJ1-2,.,TRBV13,CASSRGSDYGYTF,TGTGCCAGCAGCCGCGGTTCAGACTATGGCTACACCTTC